This T cell receptor beta chain was identified during a study of T cell responses to AZD1222 COVID-19 vaccine. Study summary: Pooled in the analysis were second doses at about 4 or about 12 weeks. Broader study findings: Dominant at 160-218 and 743-854, vaccine-associated CD4 TCRs also spanned spike.

Of note for this clone: Its antigen is undetermined.

TCRdb's table, derived via immunoSEQ multiplex PCR, lists solely in-frame clones and lacks some. The repertoire consists of 110,000 to 150,000 clones, with around 90% occurring once and the leading ten covering 1.7%. CDR3 length equals 16 residues. Germline lookup yields CDR1 SGHRS and CDR2 YFSETQ. The V end lost 0 bases, the J end lost 4 bases, and 16 bases lay between the germline ends. The clonotype comes from an adult in good health. V usage is TRBV5-1 and J usage is TRBJ1-2, with a weak D call TRBD1 (6 bases). The sample in question was peripheral blood, obtained on day 0 of AZD1222 vaccination. CDR3 residues: CASSLGEQGIFYGYTF. As DNA, the CDR3 is TGCGCCAGCAGCTTGGGGGAACAGGGCATATTCTATGGCTACACCTTC.